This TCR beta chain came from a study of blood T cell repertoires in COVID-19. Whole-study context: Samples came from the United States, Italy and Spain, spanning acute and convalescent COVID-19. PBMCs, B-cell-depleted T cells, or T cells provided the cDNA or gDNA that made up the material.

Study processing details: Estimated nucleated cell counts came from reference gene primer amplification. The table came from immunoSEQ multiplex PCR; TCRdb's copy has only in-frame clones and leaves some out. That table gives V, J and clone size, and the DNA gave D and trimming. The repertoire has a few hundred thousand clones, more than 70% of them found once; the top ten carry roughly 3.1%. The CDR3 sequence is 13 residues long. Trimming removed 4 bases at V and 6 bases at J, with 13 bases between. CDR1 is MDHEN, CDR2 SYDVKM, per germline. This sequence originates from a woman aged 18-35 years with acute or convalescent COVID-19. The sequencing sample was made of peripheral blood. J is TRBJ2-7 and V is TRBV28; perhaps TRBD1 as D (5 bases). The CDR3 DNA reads TGTGCCAGCAGTTCGGCGAGACAGCCCGAGCAGTACTTC. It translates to CASSSARQPEQYF.